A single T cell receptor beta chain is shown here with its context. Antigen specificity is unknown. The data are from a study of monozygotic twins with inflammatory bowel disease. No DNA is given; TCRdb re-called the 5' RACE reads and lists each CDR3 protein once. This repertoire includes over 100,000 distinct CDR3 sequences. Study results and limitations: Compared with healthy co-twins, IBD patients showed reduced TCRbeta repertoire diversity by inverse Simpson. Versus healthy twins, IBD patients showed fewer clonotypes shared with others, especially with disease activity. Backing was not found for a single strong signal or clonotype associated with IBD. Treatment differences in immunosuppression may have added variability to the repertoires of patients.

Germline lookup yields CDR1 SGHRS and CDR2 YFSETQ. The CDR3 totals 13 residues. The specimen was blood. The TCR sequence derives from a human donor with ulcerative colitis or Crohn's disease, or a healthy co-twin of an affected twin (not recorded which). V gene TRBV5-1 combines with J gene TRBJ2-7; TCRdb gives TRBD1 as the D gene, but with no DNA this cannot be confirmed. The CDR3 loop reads CAISRDSRYEQYF.